The clone carrying this TCR beta chain was recorded a few times. Seattle-derived patients entered the study during active infection and were followed longitudinally. These data originate in a study of blood T cell repertoires in COVID-19. Original methodology: By means of reference gene primer amplification, nucleated cell counts were estimated. The method was immunoSEQ multiplex PCR; TCRdb's version includes in-frame clones alone and lacks a portion of them. The DNA gave D and trimming, while V, J and clone size come from that table. Of approximately 300,000 clones detected, 90% appear once; the ten largest clones hold 0.8% to 1.3%. Germline assignment: CDR1 SNHLY and CDR2 FYNNEI. The ends were cut back, 11 bases at V and 1 base at J, with 11 bases in the middle. The CDR3 spans 12 residues.

The sample was peripheral blood. The chain couples TRBV2 to TRBJ1-1, with D uncertain. The sequence was collected from a woman aged 40 to 55 with COVID-19, enrolled during active disease. CDR3 nucleotide sequence: TGTGCCGGATCCCGAGGGAACACTGAAGCTTTCTTT. Translation gives CAGSRGNTEAFF.